The 19 T cell receptor beta chains below all came from one sample that was sequenced in a study of CD8+ T cells in alopecia areata. RNA extraction was followed by reverse transcription into cDNA, which acted as the sequencing template. The protocol was immunoSEQ multiplex PCR, while the TCRdb copy is restricted to in-frame clones and leaves out a portion. The sample contains some 110,000 clones, around 50% of which appear only once. Specified treatment: oral pan-JAK inhibitor, 5-10 mg twice daily. Sequencing was performed on CD8+ T cells sorted from blood, taken at week 24, from a patient treated with tofacitinib. These receptors originate from a human donor with alopecia areata.

The chain couples TRBV5-5 to TRBJ2-2; TRBD1 aligns across 9 bases. J gave up 2 bases and V 4 bases, and 6 bases lay outside the gene matches. The length of the CDR3 is 16 residues. The germline CDR1 and CDR2 sequences are SGHKS and YYEKEE (reference sequence). The CDR3 protein is CASSHRQGENTGELFF. The DNA of the CDR3 is TGTGCCAGCAGCCACCGACAGGGGGAAAACACCGGGGAGCTGTTTTTT.

The chain is built from TRBV9 and TRBJ1-5; D call uncertain. The V gene lost 3 bases and the J gene lost 3 bases, with 16 bases spanning the gap. CDR1 SGDLS and CDR2 YYNGEE come from the germline V gene. This CDR3 has 16 amino acids. The CDR3: CASSARRAIINQPQHF. The DNA of the CDR3 is TGTGCCAGCAGCGCCCGAAGAGCCATCATCAATCAGCCCCAGCATTTT.

CDR3 coding DNA: TGTGCCAGCAGTCTGTCGGCCTTGGTCCTCTCCTACAATGAGCAGTTCTTC. Protein: CASSLSALVLSYNEQFF. The chain couples TRBV27 to TRBJ2-1; no clear D. This CDR3 region has 17 residues. Germline V gives CDR1 MNHEY, CDR2 SMNVEV (reference sequence). Between the trimmed V and J ends, which lost 5 bases and 0 bases, there was a span of 17 bases.

J is TRBJ2-3 and V is TRBV27; D remains unclear. This CDR3 is 15 amino acids long. V was clipped by 2 bases and J by 0 bases, with 9 bases between them. From germline, CDR1 is MNHEY and CDR2 SMNVEV (reference sequence). The CDR3 loop is CASSLTTDSTDTQYF. The CDR3 bases are TGTGCCAGCAGTTTAACCACGGACAGCACAGATACGCAGTATTTT.

This clone was picked up a small number of times. J is TRBJ1-1 and V is TRBV29-1; 9 nucleotides agree with TRBD1. J gave up 10 bases and V 3 bases, and 3 bases lay outside the gene matches. Germline assignment: CDR1 SQVTM and CDR2 ANQGSEA. This CDR3 comprises 11 residues. Here the CDR3 reads CSVEWTGVAFF. The CDR3 nucleotides read TGCAGCGTTGAGTGGACAGGGGTAGCTTTCTTT. The full variable domain, its missing parts supplied by reference TRBV29-1 and TRBJ1-1, is SAVISQKPSRDICQRGTSLTIQCQVDSQVTMMFWYRQQPGQSLTLIATANQGSEATYESGFVIDKFPISRPNLTFSTLTVSNMSPEDSSIYLCSVEWTGVAFFGQGTRLTVV.

V and J are TRBV30 and TRBJ2-1; D is undetermined. Trimming shortened V by 0 bases and J by 9 bases, and 15 bases separated the two germline ends. CDR3 size: 14 residues. Germline CDR1 reads GTSNPN; CDR2 reads SVGIG (reference sequence). This chain's CDR3 is CAWSVLAPPGEQFF. CDR3 bases: TGTGCCTGGAGTGTACTGGCTCCTCCTGGTGAGCAGTTCTTC.

The chain couples TRBV29-1 to TRBJ2-7; weak D call: TRBD1 (5 bases). V shed 6 bases and J shed 1 base, with 16 bases lying between them. The CDR3 sequence is 14 residues long. Germline CDR1 SQVTM, CDR2 ANQGSEA. The CDR3 reads CSVAGRQGSYEQYF. The CDR3 bases are TGCAGCGTGGCCGGTCGGCAGGGATCCTACGAGCAGTACTTC.

The rearrangement uses TRBV6-5 and TRBJ2-5, with D possibly matching TRBD1 (6 bases). There are 14 residues in the CDR3. V dropped 3 bases and J dropped 4 bases, with 12 bases sitting between them. Germline CDR1 is MNHEY and CDR2 is SVGAGI. CDR3 in amino acids: CASSYVVRGETQYF. The CDR3 DNA sequence: TGTGCCAGCAGTTATGTGGTCAGGGGAGAGACCCAGTACTTC.

The chain uses TRBV4-1 and TRBJ1-1; D is perhaps TRBD1 (5 bases). Germline V lookup: CDR1 MGHRA, CDR2 YSYEKL. The CDR3 spans 15 residues. V was clipped by 3 bases and J by 6 bases, with 17 bases between them. CDR3 DNA: TGCGCCAGCAGCCAGGTCGATGGGGCGACGGCTGAAGCTTTCTTT. It translates to CASSQVDGATAEAFF.

This clone was counted only a few times. V gene TRBV10-3 combines with J gene TRBJ2-7; D remains unclear. Germline CDR1 ENHRY, CDR2 SYGVKD. V lost 3 bases and J 3 bases, leaving 6 bases between the germline ends. The CDR3 consists of 12 residues. The CDR3 sequence: CAISDGDYEQYF. The CDR3 DNA reads as TGTGCCATCAGTGACGGAGACTACGAGCAGTACTTC.

The chain uses TRBV6-5 and TRBJ1-2; D is ambiguous. The CDR3 extends over 15 amino acids. Per the germline V gene, CDR1 is MNHEY and CDR2 is SVGAGI. V gave up 7 bases and J gave up 1 base, with 16 bases separating them. The CDR3 DNA is TGTGCCAGCACCCCATCGATTGGACTTAACTATGGCTACACCTTC. This gives the protein CASTPSIGLNYGYTF.

This chain links TRBV15 with TRBJ2-2; maybe TRBD2 (6 bases). The length of the CDR3 is 15 residues. V lost 5 bases and J 4 bases, leaving 14 bases between the germline ends. Germline V lookup: CDR1 LNHNV, CDR2 YYDKDF (reference sequence). As DNA, the CDR3 is TGTGCCACCAGCCTCCGGGACGGGAGCACCGGGGAGCTGTTTTTT. This codes for CATSLRDGSTGELFF.

This clone was picked up a small number of times. The rearrangement uses TRBV29-1 and TRBJ2-5; D could derive from TRBD1 or TRBD2 (5 bases each). The J call could be wrong; TRBJ2-7 is a better fit for the DNA end. CDR1 SQVTM and CDR2 ANQGSEA come from the germline V gene. The CDR3 contains 13 residues. The CDR3 spells CSVRDPLLYEQYF. The CDR3, as DNA: TGCAGCGTCCGGGACCCCCTCCTATACGAGCAGTACTTC.

The V call is TRBV9, the J call TRBJ1-2; 7 bases fit TRBD1. The trim removed 6 bases at V and 6 bases at J, leaving 5 bases unmatched. This CDR3 spans 12 amino acids. The germline gives CDR1 SGDLS, CDR2 YYNGEE. The CDR3, as DNA: TGTGCCAGCACCGGGAGGGGGCATGGCTACACCTTC. This gives the protein CASTGRGHGYTF.

The genes are TRBV7-9 and TRBJ1-5; TRBD1 is a possible D gene (5 bases). Between the trimmed V and J ends, which lost 5 bases and 7 bases, there was a span of 9 bases. From germline, CDR1 is SEHNR and CDR2 FQNEAQ (reference sequence). The CDR3 runs to 12 residues. The CDR3 nucleotides read TGTGCCAGCAGCCCGGGGGTACAGCCCCAGCATTTT. Amino acid sequence: CASSPGVQPQHF.

The chain links TRBV11-2 to TRBJ2-5; possible D gene TRBD1, 6 bases. This CDR3 has 17 amino acids. Trimming left V 3 bases short and J 1 base short, with 18 bases between. Looked up from germline, CDR1 is SGHAT and CDR2 is FQNNGV. CDR3 sequence (DNA): TGTGCCAGCAGCTTTCTTGTTGTAACAGGGCTCCAAGAGACCCAGTACTTC. Encoded protein: CASSFLVVTGLQETQYF.

The genes are TRBV7-2 and TRBJ1-1; D remains ambiguous. V was shortened by 7 bases and J by 0 bases, with 12 bases between the two germline ends. CDR1 SGHTA and CDR2 FQGNSA come from the germline V gene. CDR3 length: 14 amino acids. The CDR3 region is CASTITALNTEAFF. CDR3 DNA: TGTGCCAGCACCATTACAGCGTTGAACACTGAAGCTTTCTTT.

CDR3: CASSYGPTVNTEAFF. The CDR3 region has the DNA TGTGCCAGCAGTTACGGGCCGACAGTTAACACTGAAGCTTTCTTT. The V and J genes are TRBV6-5 and TRBJ1-1; possibly TRBD1 for D (5 bases). In germline, CDR1 is MNHEY, CDR2 SVGAGI. Trimming stripped 2 bases from V and 2 bases from J, with 12 bases between. The CDR3 length is 15 residues.

The CDR3 loop reads CATTPGPFTDTQYF. As DNA, the CDR3 is TGTGCCACCACACCTGGACCGTTCACAGATACGCAGTATTTT. This chain connects TRBV15 to TRBJ2-3; D uncertain. This CDR3 is 14 amino acids long. V gave up 7 bases and J gave up 2 bases, with 13 bases separating them. Germline CDR1 LNHNV, CDR2 YYDKDF (reference sequence).